A single sample gave rise to the 2 T cell receptor beta chains below, sequenced in a study of CD8 T cells in ankylosing spondylitis. One entry per CDR3 protein, called by TCRdb with MiXCR from the 5' RACE reads. The sample consists of fewer than 400,000 distinct CDR3 sequences, roughly 14% of them appearing once. What was sequenced was blood, either unsorted or a sorted T cell fraction (not recorded which). The receptors come from a male donor with ankylosing spondylitis or in good health (not recorded which).

The chain combines TRBV2 with TRBJ1-3; D gene ambiguous. Germline V gene data show CDR1 as SNHLY and CDR2 as FYNNEI. This CDR3 region has 15 residues. Trimming pared 4 bases from V and 2 bases from J, leaving 12 bases between. As DNA, the CDR3 is TGTGCCAGCAGTGGAAACACCCTTACTGGAAACACCATATATTTT. Protein sequence: CASSGNTLTGNTIYF.

Ten or more counts support this clonotype. The CDR3 DNA reads TGCAGCGCCTCCACTAGCGGGGCGGGCAATGAGCAGTTCTTC. It is translated as CSASTSGAGNEQFF. The V gene is TRBV29-1, the J gene TRBJ2-1; 10 nucleotides agree with TRBD2. The CDR3 is 14 amino acids. Germline loops: CDR1 SQVTM, CDR2 ANQGSEA. After removal of 7 bases from V and 6 bases from J, the junction contained 9 bases not matched to a gene.